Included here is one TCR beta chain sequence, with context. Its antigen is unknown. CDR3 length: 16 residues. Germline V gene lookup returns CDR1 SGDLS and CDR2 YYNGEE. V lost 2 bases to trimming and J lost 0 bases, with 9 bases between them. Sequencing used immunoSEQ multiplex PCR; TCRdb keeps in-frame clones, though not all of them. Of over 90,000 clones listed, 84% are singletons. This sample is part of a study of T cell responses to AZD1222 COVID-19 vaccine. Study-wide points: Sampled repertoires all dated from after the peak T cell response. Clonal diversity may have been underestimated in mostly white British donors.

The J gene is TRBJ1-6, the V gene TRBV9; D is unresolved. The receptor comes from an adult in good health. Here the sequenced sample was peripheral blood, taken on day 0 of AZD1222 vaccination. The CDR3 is CASSVGRSSYNSPLHF. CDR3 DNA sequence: TGTGCCAGCAGCGTGGGCAGGAGCTCCTATAATTCACCCCTCCACTTT.